This TCR beta chain was documented in a study of post-analysis software for immune sequencing data (dated by TCRdb to between 2014 and 2016). Regarding the study in general: Disease courses on record covered relapsing-remitting, secondary progressive and progressive-relapsing multiple sclerosis, though some patients had no subtype annotation. Patient repertoires were compared against 11 previously published healthy control repertoires from donors aged roughly 6 to 26 years. A subset of samples was prepared in parallel using single-end sample barcoding, then pooled and co-amplified after Illumina adapter ligation.

To demonstrate the VDJtools post-analysis software, TCR beta repertoires were profiled from the peripheral blood of 13 young patients with multiple sclerosis. The multiple sclerosis patients were children and adolescents ranging in age from 6 to 15 years. Library method: PCR. For sequencing, an Illumina HiSeq 2500 was employed. Unique molecular identifiers were incorporated into TCR beta cDNA libraries to reduce PCR and sequencing biases. Every 1 to 10 million input T cells yielded roughly 500,000 cDNA molecules, meaning each molecule approximated one T cell. The same protocol used for the earlier healthy control dataset was applied to prepare and sequence the patient libraries. Samples belonging to the same batch were prepared together, multiplexed and sequenced on a shared HiSeq lane. From the authors' description of their analysis: MIGEC was used to process the raw barcoded reads, and molecular identifier groups with only a single read were discarded before consensus assembly and CDR3 extraction. VDJtools was used for post-analysis of the clonotype tables, and diversity was normalized by down-sampling every dataset to the size of the smallest sample. Repertoire overlap clustering matched CDR3 amino acid but not nucleotide sequences to correct batch-related cross-sample contamination. TCRdb redid the processing of the public reads, applying fastp at Q25 and MiXCR, and retained in-frame beta chains. Identical CDR3 protein sequences are pooled into one entry, listed with their most common genes and DNA. The V and J calls and clone size come from TCRdb's table, not from the authors' own analysis. The sample profile shows approximately 260,000 distinct CDR3 sequences; approximately 34% of them were found once. The ten most abundant clones make up approximately 4.6% of the sample.

General findings and caveats noted by the study authors: The control group was slightly older than the multiple sclerosis patient group. Multiple sclerosis patients had significantly lower normalized Chao1 diversity than controls, a result that suggests substantial peripheral T-cell clonal expansion. A few TRBV segments, including TRBV5-6, TRBV5-1 and TRBV20-1, were significantly more frequent in patients than controls. Direct clustering with F measure showed strong co-clustering of samples prepared in the same batch, prompting a batch-effect correction.

Germline trimming: 5 bases from V, 1 base from J; junction bases outside gene matches: 12. The germline V gene (reference sequence) supplies CDR1 SEHNR and CDR2 FQNEAQ. The CDR3 goes from the cysteine to the phenylalanine over 19 residues. Just CDR3 DNA is preserved here, 57 bases in frame from base 1. A remark on this clonotype: Its target antigen remains unknown. The record has no base qualities; no much larger clone is one base away.

The receptor comes from a girl aged 5 to 17 with multiple sclerosis. The source material was blood. The rearrangement joined TRBV7-9 to TRBJ2-6, with TRBD2 identical over 9 junction bases. Here the CDR3 is given as CASSASATSGRSGANVLTF. The nucleotides are TGTGCCAGCAGCGCCAGTGCGACTAGCGGCCGGTCTGGGGCCAACGTCCTGACTTTC. When the CDR3 is completed using the reference TRBV7-9 and TRBJ2-6 genes on either side, the full variable domain is DTGVSQNPRHKITKRGQNVTFRCDPISEHNRLYWYRQTLGQGPEFLTYFQNEAQLEKSRLLSDRFSAERPKGSFSTLEIQRTEQGDSAMYLCASSASATSGRSGANVLTFGAGSRLTVL.